The subject of this entry is one T cell receptor (beta chain). Repertoires were generated with immunoSEQ multiplex PCR, while TCRdb's copy carries only in-frame clones and drops some. The table lists 70,000 to 100,000 clones, about nine tenths of them singletons, with approximately 7.4% in the top ten. This sample is drawn from a study of OX40 agonist ivuxolimab in advanced cancers. The CDR3 has 12 residues. Germline V gene lookup returns CDR1 GTSNPN and CDR2 SVGIG (reference sequence). V was pared by 4 bases and J by 9 bases, with 13 bases between. The starting material was CD4+ or CD8+ T cells sorted from blood, obtained in a trial of the OX40 agonist ivuxolimab. The chain combines TRBV30 with TRBJ2-1, with D hard to call. This clonotype was obtained from an adult with an advanced solid tumor such as melanoma, head and neck, liver or kidney cancer. The CDR3, as DNA: TGTGCCTGGAAGGATCCCTCCCCTGAGCAGTTCTTC. Translated: CAWKDPSPEQFF.